What follows is one T cell receptor (beta chain) and its context. The antigen remains unidentified. V was trimmed by 6 bases and J by 6 bases, leaving 17 bases between them. Germline lookup yields CDR1 KGHSH and CDR2 LQKENI. This CDR3 has 14 amino acids. The sample originates from a study of CD8+ T cells in alopecia areata. Study as a whole: Scalp area affected, as a percentage, set the severity score of treated patients.

Findings of the study overall: Whereas mice showed it more clearly, TCR sharing across patients was murkier, possibly because of HLA.

Indicated treatment: oral pan-JAK inhibitor, 5-10 mg twice daily. Extraction and reverse transcription of RNA yielded cDNA as the sequencing template. Sequencing used immunoSEQ multiplex PCR; TCRdb keeps in-frame clones, though not all of them. The sample gives more than 200,000 clones, roughly 64% of which show up once; 3.5% to 5% is in the top ten. This TCR came from a human donor with alopecia areata. Sequencing used CD4+ T cells sorted from blood, obtained at week 4, from a patient treated with tofacitinib. The rearrangement links TRBV18 to TRBJ1-2; TRBD1 is a possible D gene (5 bases). CDR3: CASSPGTLPNGYTF. The CDR3 DNA follows: TGTGCCAGCTCTCCCGGGACCCTACCCAATGGCTACACCTTC.